The 21 T cell receptor beta chains in this list originate from one sample, sequenced in a study of shared clonotypes between healthy human individuals (dated by TCRdb to 2018 to 2021). Library preparation was by the immunoSEQ multiplex PCR assay. The table comes from immuneACCESS by way of TCRdb, which keeps in-frame sequences with V and J called. Part of the clones is missing from these tables; in studies checked, under half for an unresolved V gene and the rest for unknown reasons. The sample profile shows 110,000 or so clones; more than 65% of them were found once. Approximately 25% of the sample goes to the ten largest clones. Sequenced input: memory CD8+ T cells sorted from blood. The cell subset or site label corresponds to: CD45RO+ cells pooled with CCR7-negative TemRA cells. The receptors were sampled from a woman aged 30 to 39 in good health.

The rearrangement links TRBV7-8 to TRBJ1-1, with 9 bases fitting TRBD1. V shed 4 bases and J 8 bases; nucleotides not matched to a gene: 14. Germline V gene sequence: CDR1 SGHVS, CDR2 FQNEAQ. The CDR3 length is 16 residues. CDR3 DNA sequence: TGTGCCAGCAGCTCCCACCGACTCGGACAGGGGTCCGAAGCTTTCTTT. This gives the protein CASSSHRLGQGSEAFF.

The table lists this clone with a few counts. The chain joins TRBV29-1 to TRBJ1-1, with 8 bases lining up with TRBD1. Germline V gives CDR1 SQVTM, CDR2 ANQGSEA. The CDR3 has 14 residues. V trimming: 3 bases; J trimming: 4 bases; junction bases outside the gene matches: 7. CDR3 loop: CSVDEGTGGTEAFF. CDR3 nucleotides: TGCAGCGTTGATGAGGGAACAGGGGGCACTGAAGCTTTCTTT.

The J gene is TRBJ2-1, the V gene TRBV9; maybe TRBD1 (5 bases). CDR3 length: 17 amino acids. The V gene's germline CDR1 is SGDLS and CDR2 YYNGEE. The V end lost 4 bases, the J end lost 0 bases, and 17 bases lay between the germline ends. This CDR3 is CASSNTGVFSSYNEQFF. The CDR3 nucleotides read TGTGCCAGCAGCAATACAGGCGTATTTAGCTCCTACAATGAGCAGTTCTTC.

The chain has TRBV25-1 and TRBJ2-2, with D perhaps TRBD1 (7 bases). The germline V gene has CDR1 MGHDK and CDR2 SYGVNS. Trimming took 3 bases from V and 3 from J, leaving 8 bases between them. This CDR3 is 14 amino acids long. The chain's CDR3 is CASSDRGDTGELFF. DNA of the CDR3: TGTGCCAGCAGTGACAGGGGGGACACCGGGGAGCTGTTTTTT.

This rearrangement joins TRBV11-2 to TRBJ2-7; 10 bases agree with TRBD2. From germline, CDR1 is SGHAT and CDR2 FQNNGV. The CDR3 loop spans 15 amino acids. The junction had 6 bases not matched to a gene; V was cut back by 5 bases and J by 2 bases. In DNA, the CDR3 is TGTGCCAGCAGCATAGGACTAGCGGAAACCTACGAGCAGTACTTC. Protein: CASSIGLAETYEQYF.

V usage is TRBV19 and J usage is TRBJ2-3; D possibly uses TRBD1 or TRBD2 (6 bases each). V was trimmed by 3 bases and J by 4 bases, leaving 14 bases between them. The germline V gene has CDR1 LNHDA and CDR2 SQIVND (reference sequence). CDR3 length: 15 amino acids. The DNA for the CDR3 is TGTGCCAGTAGTATCCGGGGGCGCGTTGCAGATACGCAGTATTTT. Translation gives CASSIRGRVADTQYF.

V and J are TRBV28 and TRBJ2-7; maybe TRBD1 (6 bases). Between the trimmed V and J ends, which lost 9 bases and 1 base, there was a span of 13 bases. From germline, CDR1 is MDHEN and CDR2 SYDVKM. CDR3 length: 13 amino acids. CDR3 sequence: CARDLDRSYEQYF. CDR3 DNA sequence: TGTGCCAGGGACCTAGACAGGTCCTACGAGCAGTACTTC.

This chain uses TRBV2 with TRBJ2-5, with D perhaps matching TRBD2 (5 bases). Trimming took 6 bases from V and 1 from J, leaving 9 bases between them. This CDR3 spans 13 amino acids. The germline gives CDR1 SNHLY, CDR2 FYNNEI. The CDR3: CASSRTSQETQYF. The CDR3 coding sequence is TGTGCCAGCAGCCGGACTTCCCAAGAGACCCAGTACTTC.

CDR3 residues: CASSLDLGIPYEQYF. As DNA, the CDR3 is TGTGCCAGCAGCTTAGATTTGGGTATCCCCTACGAGCAGTACTTC. The gene calls are TRBV7-2 and TRBJ2-7; D not certain. Germline V gene lookup returns CDR1 SGHTA and CDR2 FQGNSA. The CDR3 loop spans 15 amino acids. Trimming took off 1 base at V and 2 bases at J, with 12 bases between the two ends.

The genes are TRBV19 and TRBJ2-5; 7 bases match TRBD2. Germline trimming cut 3 bases from V and 2 bases from J; bases unmatched to any gene: 9. The CDR3 consists of 16 residues. Germline V gene sequence: CDR1 LNHDA, CDR2 SQIVND (reference sequence). The DNA of the CDR3 is TGTGCCAGTAGTATCTGTCACTGCGGGAGTCAAGAGACCCAGTACTTC. Amino acid sequence: CASSICHCGSQETQYF.

This clone has only one observation. The gene calls are TRBV29-1 and TRBJ2-3; D assignment may be TRBD1 or TRBD2 (5 bases each). The germline V and J ends were trimmed by 5 bases and 2 bases, with 20 bases remaining between them. In germline, CDR1 is SQVTM, CDR2 ANQGSEA. There are 16 residues in the CDR3. CDR3 sequence reads: CSVRGVVLHPTDTQYF. CDR3 nucleotides: TGCAGCGTTCGAGGGGTAGTCCTTCACCCCACAGATACGCAGTATTTT.

J is TRBJ1-1 and V is TRBV28; D is perhaps TRBD1 (5 bases). From germline, CDR1 is MDHEN and CDR2 SYDVKM. The CDR3 is 14 residues long. V lost 5 bases to trimming and J lost 0 bases, with 10 bases between them. CDR3 sequence: CASSRQKMNTEAFF. The CDR3 region has the DNA TGTGCCAGCAGTCGACAGAAAATGAACACTGAAGCTTTCTTT. Combining the CDR3 with reference TRBV28 and TRBJ1-1 gives the whole variable domain DVKVTQSSRYLVKRTGEKVFLECVQDMDHENMFWYRQDPGLGLRLIYFSYDVKMKEKGDIPEGYSVSREKKERFSLILESASTNQTSMYLCASSRQKMNTEAFFGQGTRLTVV.

The chain links TRBV4-1 to TRBJ1-3, with D maybe TRBD1 (6 bases). Per the germline V gene, CDR1 is MGHRA and CDR2 is YSYEKL. CDR3 length: 16 amino acids. The V end was cut by 0 bases, the J end by 1 base, with 10 bases between. This CDR3 is CASSQERGLSGNTIYF. In nucleotides, the CDR3 is TGCGCCAGCAGCCAAGAGCGGGGGCTGTCTGGAAACACCATATATTTT.

The table lists this clone with a count of one. The chain joins TRBV27 to TRBJ2-1, with TRBD2 identical over 9 bases. The CDR3 extends over 15 amino acids. CDR1 MNHEY and CDR2 SMNVEV come from the germline V gene (reference sequence). V dropped 3 bases and J dropped 5; count of bases not matched to a gene: 5. CDR3 coding DNA: TGTGCCAGCAGTTTGGTGCCTAGCGGGAACAATGAGCAGTTCTTC. Its translation: CASSLVPSGNNEQFF.

The chain carries TRBV2 and TRBJ2-6; maybe TRBD1 (6 bases). Per germline, CDR1 SNHLY and CDR2 FYNNEI. The CDR3 runs 15 residues. Trimming took 6 bases from V and 0 from J, leaving 9 bases between them. CDR3: CASRNRVSGANVLTF. For the CDR3, the DNA is TGTGCCAGCAGGAACAGGGTCTCTGGGGCCAACGTCCTGACTTTC.

The V and J genes are TRBV5-4 and TRBJ2-7, with TRBD2 identical over 7 bases. The CDR3 covers 15 residues. Germline V CDR1 and CDR2: SGHNT, YYREEE (reference sequence). V was clipped by 3 bases and J by 4 bases; unmatched bases: 10. CDR3 sequence: CASSSGTKWGYEQYF. In nucleotides, the CDR3 is TGTGCCAGCAGCTCTGGGACTAAATGGGGATACGAGCAGTACTTC.

This clone has only a few counts. The J gene is TRBJ2-6, the V gene TRBV14; D is ambiguous. Germline V CDR1 and CDR2: SGHDN, FVKESK. There are 18 residues in the CDR3. V was trimmed by 0 bases and J by 0 bases, leaving 12 bases between them. The CDR3 is CASSQERSGTSGANVLTF. The CDR3 DNA sequence: TGTGCCAGCAGCCAAGAGCGATCGGGTACCTCTGGGGCCAACGTCCTGACTTTC.

The gene calls are TRBV25-1 and TRBJ2-3; D uncertain. The V gene lost 2 bases and the J gene lost 2 bases, with 17 bases spanning the gap. Germline values: CDR1 MGHDK, CDR2 SYGVNS. This CDR3 is 17 amino acids long. CDR3 sequence (DNA): TGTGCCAGCAGTGAAGGGCTTGGCCGATTAAACACAGATACGCAGTATTTT. Translated, it gives CASSEGLGRLNTDTQYF.

Many counts were recorded for this clone. The chain joins TRBV29-1 to TRBJ2-7; D unresolved. Trimming took 1 base from V and 1 from J, leaving 5 bases between them. CDR1 SQVTM and CDR2 ANQGSEA come from the germline V gene. The CDR3 contains 12 residues. In DNA form, the CDR3 reads TGCAGCGTTGAAGTACAGTCCTACGAGCAGTACTTC. Residues: CSVEVQSYEQYF.

This clone was seen at least ten times. This chain uses TRBV6-6 with TRBJ2-1; D ambiguous. CDR1 MNHNY and CDR2 SVGAGI come from the germline V gene (reference sequence). Trimming pared 5 bases from V and 7 bases from J, leaving 15 bases between. CDR3 length: 14 residues. DNA for the CDR3: TGTGCCAGCAGTCGCTCGCTAGAATGGAATGAGCAGTTCTTC. This encodes CASSRSLEWNEQFF.

To note about this clone: Compared with germline, one end of the junction differs, possibly owing to a read error. V usage is TRBV6-1 and J usage is TRBJ2-1, with 7 bases that match TRBD2. Germline V CDR1 and CDR2: MNHNS, SASEGT. The length of the CDR3 is 17 residues. CDR3 sequence reads: CAISESAASGDHNEQFF. In DNA form, the CDR3 reads TGTGCCATCAGTGAGTCAGCCGCTAGCGGAGACCACAATGAGCAGTTCTTC.